The source of this T cell receptor beta chain is a study of T cell responses to AZD1222 COVID-19 vaccine. Study context: Whether given at about 4 or about 12 weeks, second doses were pooled.

The protocol was immunoSEQ multiplex PCR, while the TCRdb copy is restricted to in-frame clones and leaves out a portion. The data show roughly 50,000 clones, with roughly nine tenths seen just once and just under 2% held by the top ten. This clonotype was obtained from an adult in good health. This specimen consisted of peripheral blood, obtained on day 0 of AZD1222 vaccination.

DNA for the CDR3: TGTGCCAGCAGATGGCAGATGAACACCGGGGAGCTGTTTTTT. It is translated as CASRWQMNTGELFF. The chain has TRBV6-4 and TRBJ2-2; D is undetermined. This CDR3 is built from 14 residues. Germline V gene data show CDR1 as MRHNA and CDR2 as SNTAGT. Trimming removed 6 bases from V and 1 base from J, with 9 bases in between.